These T cell receptor beta chains were read from a single sample in a study of OX40 agonist ivuxolimab in advanced cancers. Here immunoSEQ multiplex PCR was the method, and the copy in TCRdb shows in-frame clones only, minus some. The table records roughly 50,000 clones, approximately 91% of them present only once. The sequenced sample was CD4+ or CD8+ T cells sorted from blood, obtained in a trial of the OX40 agonist ivuxolimab. Receptors were obtained from an adult with an advanced solid tumor such as melanoma, head and neck, liver or kidney cancer. The CDR3 runs from the conserved cysteine through the conserved F or W. Fields, in order: CDR3 length, V gene, clone size, J gene, D gene, CDR3 DNA, CDR3 protein. A D gene is named only where the DNA matches it firmly. A clone size is listed for some rows: how often the clone was seen (once, few, many), or a class if it is expanded.

CDR3 length: 13; V gene: TRBV19; clone size: once; J gene: TRBJ1-5; D gene: -; CDR3 DNA: TGTGCCAGTAGTAGCAGGTCCAATCAGCCCCAGCATTTT; CDR3 protein: CASSSRSNQPQHF
CDR3 length: 14; V gene: TRBV28; clone size: -; J gene: TRBJ1-1; D gene: -; CDR3 DNA: TGTGCCAGCAGTTTATTCCAACGGGGAACTGAAGCTTTCTTT; CDR3 protein: CASSLFQRGTEAFF
CDR3 length: 14; V gene: TRBV4-1; clone size: -; J gene: TRBJ1-2; D gene: -; CDR3 DNA: TGCGCCAGCAGCCTGGGACGGACTTACTATGGCTACACCTTC; CDR3 protein: CASSLGRTYYGYTF
CDR3 length: 15; V gene: TRBV19; clone size: few; J gene: TRBJ2-1; D gene: -; CDR3 DNA: TGTGCCAGTAGTTTTAACGGGGGCTCCTACAATGAGCAGTTCTTC; CDR3 protein: CASSFNGGSYNEQFF
CDR3 length: 15; V gene: TRBV5-1; clone size: -; J gene: TRBJ2-3; D gene: TRBD2; CDR3 DNA: TGCGCCAGCAGCTTGTCGGGGGGGCCTCGAGATACGCAGTATTTT; CDR3 protein: CASSLSGGPRDTQYF
CDR3 length: 14; V gene: TRBV27; clone size: -; J gene: TRBJ1-2; D gene: -; CDR3 DNA: TGTGCCAGCAGTTTACGAGCAGGGAACTATGGCTACACCTTC; CDR3 protein: CASSLRAGNYGYTF
CDR3 length: 13; V gene: TRBV6-5; clone size: -; J gene: TRBJ2-7; D gene: -; CDR3 DNA: TGTGCCAGCAGAACAGGGTGGGGGCACGAGCAGTACTTC; CDR3 protein: CASRTGWGHEQYF
CDR3 length: 16; V gene: TRBV19; clone size: -; J gene: TRBJ2-4; D gene: TRBD1; CDR3 DNA: TGTGCCAGTAGCCACACAGGGGTTGTGGCCAAAAACATTCAGTACTTC; CDR3 protein: CASSHTGVVAKNIQYF
CDR3 length: 16; V gene: TRBV4-2; clone size: -; J gene: TRBJ1-1; D gene: TRBD1; CDR3 DNA: TGTGCCAGCAGCCAAGATCAGAACAGGGGGCCTAATGAAGCTTTCTTT; CDR3 protein: CASSQDQNRGPNEAFF
CDR3 length: 14; V gene: TRBV28; clone size: -; J gene: TRBJ1-1; D gene: -; CDR3 DNA: TGTGCCAGCAGTTCACCGGGGGGGAACACTGAAGCTTTCTTT; CDR3 protein: CASSSPGGNTEAFF
CDR3 length: 16; V gene: TRBV5-1; clone size: once; J gene: TRBJ2-7; D gene: -; CDR3 DNA: TGCGCCAGCAGCTTGGCCAGGGGGGCGCGGGATTACGAGCAGTACTTC; CDR3 protein: CASSLARGARDYEQYF
CDR3 length: 13; V gene: TRBV7-2; clone size: -; J gene: TRBJ2-7; D gene: -; CDR3 DNA: TGTGCCAGCAGCTTTTGGGGTTCTCTGGAGCAGTACTTC; CDR3 protein: CASSFWGSLEQYF
CDR3 length: 15; V gene: TRBV5-1; clone size: -; J gene: TRBJ1-1; D gene: -; CDR3 DNA: TGCGCCAGCAGCTTGCAATGGGCCCCAAACACTGAAGCTTTCTTT; CDR3 protein: CASSLQWAPNTEAFF
CDR3 length: 15; V gene: TRBV11-2; clone size: once; J gene: TRBJ2-3; D gene: TRBD2; CDR3 DNA: TGTGCCAGCACCATAGCGGGCCAAGTCACAGATACGCAGTATTTT; CDR3 protein: CASTIAGQVTDTQYF
CDR3 length: 12; V gene: TRBV7-3; clone size: -; J gene: TRBJ2-7; D gene: -; CDR3 DNA: TGTGCCAGCAGTCCTAGGGGCTACGAGCAGTACTTC; CDR3 protein: CASSPRGYEQYF
CDR3 length: 16; V gene: TRBV7-6; clone size: medium-sized; J gene: TRBJ2-7; D gene: TRBD2; CDR3 DNA: TGTGCCAGCAGCTTTAAAGGGACTAGCGGGATCTACGAGCAGTACTTC; CDR3 protein: CASSFKGTSGIYEQYF
CDR3 length: 17; V gene: TRBV11-2; clone size: -; J gene: TRBJ2-1; D gene: -; CDR3 DNA: TGTGCCAGCAGCACCCTTGGGACTCCGCTCTCCTACAATGAGCAGTTCTTC; CDR3 protein: CASSTLGTPLSYNEQFF
CDR3 length: 11; V gene: TRBV13; clone size: -; J gene: TRBJ1-1; D gene: -; CDR3 DNA: TGTGCCAGCAGCACGACAGGTGAAGCTTTCTTT; CDR3 protein: CASSTTGEAFF
CDR3 length: 14; V gene: TRBV28; clone size: -; J gene: TRBJ1-6; D gene: -; CDR3 DNA: TGTGCCAGCAGGAGTGGCCAATTTAATTCACCCCTCCACTTT; CDR3 protein: CASRSGQFNSPLHF
CDR3 length: 11; V gene: TRBV6-6; clone size: -; J gene: TRBJ2-7; D gene: -; CDR3 DNA: TGTACCAGCAGTGACGACTATAAGCAGTACTTC; CDR3 protein: CTSSDDYKQYF
CDR3 length: 11; V gene: TRBV10-3; clone size: -; J gene: TRBJ1-2; D gene: -; CDR3 DNA: TGTGCCACCGGACGAGGGGATGGCTACACCTTC; CDR3 protein: CATGRGDGYTF
CDR3 length: 14; V gene: TRBV11-2; clone size: once; J gene: TRBJ1-2; D gene: -; CDR3 DNA: TGTGCCAGCAGCCCTCGAGGGGCCCTCTATGGCTACACCTTC; CDR3 protein: CASSPRGALYGYTF
CDR3 length: 19; V gene: TRBV10-3; clone size: -; J gene: TRBJ2-6; D gene: -; CDR3 DNA: TGTGCCATCAGGACACCCCTGGGACGGACGACCTCTGGGGCCAACGTCCTGACTTTC; CDR3 protein: CAIRTPLGRTTSGANVLTF
CDR3 length: 12; V gene: TRBV2; clone size: -; J gene: TRBJ1-2; D gene: -; CDR3 DNA: TGTGCCAGCAGTGAAGACAGCTATGGCTACACCTTC; CDR3 protein: CASSEDSYGYTF
CDR3 length: 14; V gene: TRBV5-8; clone size: -; J gene: TRBJ2-3; D gene: TRBD2; CDR3 DNA: TGTGCCAGCAGCTTGTCGGGCGGGAGAGGTACGCAGTATTTT; CDR3 protein: CASSLSGGRGTQYF
CDR3 length: 16; V gene: TRBV11-2; clone size: -; J gene: TRBJ2-7; D gene: TRBD2; CDR3 DNA: TGTGCCAGCAGCTCTTACCCCCCCAGCGGGAGCTACGAGCAGTACTTC; CDR3 protein: CASSSYPPSGSYEQYF
CDR3 length: 15; V gene: TRBV7-9; clone size: -; J gene: TRBJ2-3; D gene: TRBD1; CDR3 DNA: TGTGCCATCAGACGGGACAGGTTCTTCACAGATACGCAGTATTTT; CDR3 protein: CAIRRDRFFTDTQYF
CDR3 length: 19; V gene: TRBV4-1; clone size: -; J gene: TRBJ1-2; D gene: TRBD1; CDR3 DNA: TGCGCCAGCAGCCAAGTCTTCCGGGACAGGGGAAAGTGGAACTATGGCTACACCTTC; CDR3 protein: CASSQVFRDRGKWNYGYTF